What follows are 24 T cell receptor beta chains derived from one specimen sequenced in a study of T-cell memory formation after mild COVID-19. TCRdb re-called the 5' RACE reads with MiXCR, one entry per CDR3 protein. Of about 55,000 distinct CDR3 sequences in the sample, roughly 9.5% were seen once. Source material: PBMCs or a T cell subset sorted from them (not recorded which). The receptors were gathered from a man aged 18 to 29 who had mild COVID-19 (a few samples of this study predate the infection). Cell type and time point are not known.

This clonotype has just a few counts. V gene TRBV9 combines with J gene TRBJ2-5; D is unresolved. With 2 bases removed from V and 5 bases from J, the gap between germline ends came to 16 bases. This CDR3 is built from 15 residues. CDR1 is SGDLS, CDR2 YYNGEE, per germline. The CDR3 DNA sequence: TGTGCCAGCAGCGTCGAAGGTTACGTATTGGAGACCCAGTACTTC. Translating it yields CASSVEGYVLETQYF.

This clonotype occurred many times. The V call is TRBV5-6, the J call TRBJ2-7; 8 positions agree with TRBD1. Per germline, CDR1 SGHDT and CDR2 YYEEEE. The CDR3 has 15 amino acids. The V and J ends lost 0 bases and 6 bases, in that order; junction bases with no gene match: 8. The CDR3 loop is CASSLAPGQGSEQYV. In nucleotides, the CDR3 is TGTGCCAGCAGCTTGGCCCCCGGACAGGGTAGCGAGCAGTACGTC.

The table lists this clonotype with many counts. The chain couples TRBV5-1 to TRBJ2-1; D is undetermined. Germline CDR1 SGHRS, CDR2 YFSETQ. V lost 0 bases and J lost 2, with 9 bases in between. There are 15 residues in the CDR3. The CDR3 DNA reads as TGCGCCAGCAGCTTGGCCGCTGCCACCTACAATGAGCAGTTCTTC. It yields the protein CASSLAAATYNEQFF.

This clonotype has more than one count but fewer than ten. The V and J genes are TRBV6-5 and TRBJ1-2; D is undetermined. The V and J ends lost 6 bases and 7 bases respectively, with 12 bases between them. This CDR3 has 12 residues. The germline V gene encodes CDR1 MNHEY and CDR2 SVGAGI. The CDR3 DNA sequence: TGTGCCAGCAGCTCGCAGAGGATTGGCTACACCTTC. It yields the protein CASSSQRIGYTF.

This clonotype was recorded a few times. V gene TRBV20-1 combines with J gene TRBJ2-1; no definite D call. This CDR3 has 14 residues. Deletions cut 6 bases from V and 2 bases from J, with 14 bases between. Germline V gene sequence: CDR1 DFQATT, CDR2 SNEGSKA (reference sequence). Here the CDR3 DNA reads TGCAGTGCCTCCCCAACACAGCCCTACAATGAGCAGTTCTTC. Residues: CSASPTQPYNEQFF.

This clonotype turned up a few times. V and J are TRBV5-1 and TRBJ1-1; 7 bases fit TRBD1. CDR1 and CDR2 (germline): SGHRS, YFSETQ. The V and J ends lost 9 bases and 3 bases, in that order; junction bases with no gene match: 8. This CDR3 is 13 amino acids long. Here the CDR3 DNA reads TGCGCCACCGCGGCCGACAGGGACACTGAAGCTTTCTTT. Its translation is CATAADRDTEAFF.

This clonotype was detected many times. J is TRBJ2-3 and V is TRBV18; D possibly corresponds to TRBD1 (5 bases). The CDR3 extends over 12 amino acids. V shed 6 bases and J shed 3 bases, with 7 bases lying between them. Germline CDR1 is KGHSH and CDR2 is LQKENI. The CDR3: CASSPGTDTQYF. The CDR3 DNA follows: TGTGCCAGCTCCCCAGGGACAGATACGCAGTATTTT.

By sample fraction, this clonotype is medium-sized (0.01 to 0.1%). The chain uses TRBV7-9 and TRBJ2-3; unclear D gene. There are 11 residues in the CDR3. V lost 3 bases and J 3 bases, leaving 1 base between the germline ends. From germline, CDR1 is SEHNR and CDR2 FQNEAQ (reference sequence). The CDR3 coding sequence is TGTGCCAGCAGCTTTACAGATACGCAGTATTTT. Protein product: CASSFTDTQYF.

This clonotype was detected ten times or more. The rearrangement uses TRBV9 and TRBJ2-7; D ambiguous. The V gene's germline CDR1 is SGDLS and CDR2 YYNGEE. Deletions cut 0 bases from V and 7 bases from J, with 14 bases between. The CDR3 totals 14 residues. CDR3 region: CASSVEPRSEEQYF. The CDR3, as DNA: TGTGCCAGCAGCGTAGAGCCCAGGAGTGAGGAGCAGTACTTC.

There are many counts of this clonotype. V is TRBV29-1 and J is TRBJ2-3; TRBD2 aligns across 8 bases. The CDR3 length is 13 residues. Germline trimming cut 7 bases from V and 3 bases from J; bases unmatched to any gene: 6. Germline CDR1 reads SQVTM; CDR2 reads ANQGSEA. Here the CDR3 DNA reads TGCAGCGCCGACCGCGGGGGGACAGATACGCAGTATTTT. Protein product: CSADRGGTDTQYF.

The chain is built from TRBV4-2 and TRBJ2-3, with 7 bases identical to TRBD2. The CDR3 consists of 17 residues. Germline V gene data show CDR1 as LGHNA and CDR2 as YNFKEQ. J was trimmed by 4 bases and V by 0 bases; bases with no gene match: 10. The DNA of the CDR3 is TGTGCCAGCAGCCAAGATTCGGGGGGACTCCGCTCAGATACGCAGTATTTT. This encodes CASSQDSGGLRSDTQYF.

This clonotype was observed a handful of times. The V and J genes are TRBV11-3 and TRBJ2-7, with TRBD1 identical over 7 bases. Germline CDR1 SGHNT, CDR2 YENEEA. There are 13 residues in the CDR3. The CDR3: CASSLDRDYEQYV. CDR3 nucleotides: TGTGCCAGCAGCCTAGACAGGGACTACGAGCAGTACGTC.

This clonotype was detected only a few times. The rearrangement uses TRBV7-9 and TRBJ2-1, with D possibly being TRBD2 (6 bases). Between the trimmed V and J ends, which lost 4 bases and 0 bases, there was a span of 10 bases. The germline gives CDR1 SEHNR, CDR2 FQNEAQ (reference sequence). CDR3 size: 15 residues. CDR3 DNA: TGTGCCAGCAGCTCCCGGGGAGGCTCCTACAATGAGCAGTTCTTC. Amino acids: CASSSRGGSYNEQFF.

This clonotype has more than one count but fewer than ten. The CDR3 loop is CASSEREFEAFF. CDR3 coding DNA: TGCGCCAGCAGTGAAAGGGAATTTGAAGCTTTCTTT. V gene TRBV10-2 combines with J gene TRBJ1-1; D is undetermined. The CDR3 is 12 amino acids. The V gene's germline CDR1 is WSHSY and CDR2 SAAADI. Trimming took off 3 bases at V and 7 bases at J, with 9 bases between the two ends.

The rearrangement joins TRBV5-1 to TRBJ2-5, with TRBD2 matching 8 bases. In germline, CDR1 is SGHRS, CDR2 YFSETQ. The CDR3 runs to 15 residues. V was pared by 4 bases and J by 0 bases, with 5 bases of the junction left unmatched. In nucleotides, the CDR3 is TGCGCCAGCAGCCCGGGGGGGAGCGACCAAGAGACCCAGTACTTC. It translates to CASSPGGSDQETQYF.

This clonotype was observed many times. The V gene is TRBV10-3, the J gene TRBJ1-1; D not resolved. V was cut by 8 bases and J by 6 bases, with 13 bases left in between. Germline values: CDR1 ENHRY, CDR2 SYGVKD. CDR3 length equals 12 residues. The CDR3 DNA reads as TGTGCCATCCAGACGGATGGGTCTGAAGCTTTCTTT. This codes for CAIQTDGSEAFF.

This rearrangement joins TRBV11-2 to TRBJ1-2; D unresolved. V was clipped by 5 bases and J by 1 base, with 2 bases between them. CDR3 length: 11 residues. From germline, CDR1 is SGHAT and CDR2 FQNNGV. CDR3 loop: CASSNNYGYTF. DNA of the CDR3: TGTGCCAGCAGCAATAACTATGGCTACACCTTC.

The rearrangement joins TRBV12-3 or TRBV12-4 to TRBJ2-2, with 9 bases lining up with TRBD1. V lost 2 bases to trimming and J lost 4 bases; unmatched junction nucleotides: 11. CDR3 length: 18 amino acids. CDR3 coding DNA: TGTGCCAGCAGTTTAAGGGGACAGGGAATTTTGTTCACCGGGGAGCTGTTTTTT. Its protein is CASSLRGQGILFTGELFF.

Here the CDR3 reads CASSLQGGSTEAFF. CDR3 DNA: TGCGCCAGCAGCTTGCAGGGGGGCAGCACTGAAGCTTTCTTT. This rearrangement joins TRBV5-1 to TRBJ1-1; 7 bases are a match to TRBD1. With 1 base clipped from V and 4 bases from J, the junction kept 4 bases outside the gene matches. Germline CDR1 SGHRS, CDR2 YFSETQ. The CDR3 sequence is 14 residues long. The whole variable domain, remainder taken from reference TRBV5-1 and TRBJ1-1, is KAGVTQTPRYLIKTRGQQVTLSCSPISGHRSVSWYQQTPGQGLQFLFEYFSETQRNKGNFPGRFSGRQFSNSRSEMNVSTLELGDSALYLCASSLQGGSTEAFFGQGTRLTVV.

The chain joins TRBV11-2 to TRBJ2-3, with D perhaps matching TRBD1 (5 bases). Trimming stripped 3 bases from V and 4 bases from J, with 8 bases between. The CDR3 length is 13 residues. Germline V lookup: CDR1 SGHAT, CDR2 FQNNGV. CDR3 nucleotide sequence: TGTGCCAGCAGCTTGAGACAGTCAGATACGCAGTATTTT. Its translation: CASSLRQSDTQYF.

At least ten counts were recorded for this clonotype. The rearrangement uses TRBV25-1 and TRBJ2-4; 9 bases fit TRBD1. V dropped 2 bases and J dropped 4; count of bases not matched to a gene: 3. The CDR3 runs to 15 residues. Germline CDR1 MGHDK, CDR2 SYGVNS. The CDR3: CASSEAGTGKNIQYF. CDR3 nucleotides: TGTGCCAGCAGTGAAGCCGGGACAGGGAAAAACATTCAGTACTTC.

This clonotype occurred many times. This chain joins TRBV6-5 and TRBJ2-1, with D perhaps matching TRBD1 (5 bases). The V gene lost 0 bases and the J gene lost 8 bases, with 8 bases spanning the gap. The CDR3 is 13 residues long. Germline CDR1 reads MNHEY; CDR2 reads SVGAGI. The CDR3 DNA is TGTGCCAGCAGTTACTCCAGGGTACATGAGCAGTTCTTC. This sequence encodes CASSYSRVHEQFF.

This clonotype was seen a few times. This chain uses TRBV29-1 with TRBJ1-5; D not certain. The CDR3 spans 11 residues. V was cut by 2 bases and J by 11 bases, with 10 bases left in between. Germline CDR1 and CDR2: SQVTM and ANQGSEA. Written as DNA, the CDR3 is TGCAGCGTTGAAATCGGGAAGGCCCAGCATTTT. Translation gives CSVEIGKAQHF.

This clonotype was found a few times. The gene calls are TRBV7-2 and TRBJ2-5, with D possibly being TRBD2 (6 bases). Trimming took 8 bases from V and 5 from J, leaving 15 bases between them. This CDR3 comprises 13 residues. The germline CDR1 and CDR2 sequences are SGHTA and FQGNSA. CDR3 sequence reads: CASGSGPGETQYF. DNA for the CDR3: TGTGCCAGCGGTAGCGGACCAGGGGAGACCCAGTACTTC.